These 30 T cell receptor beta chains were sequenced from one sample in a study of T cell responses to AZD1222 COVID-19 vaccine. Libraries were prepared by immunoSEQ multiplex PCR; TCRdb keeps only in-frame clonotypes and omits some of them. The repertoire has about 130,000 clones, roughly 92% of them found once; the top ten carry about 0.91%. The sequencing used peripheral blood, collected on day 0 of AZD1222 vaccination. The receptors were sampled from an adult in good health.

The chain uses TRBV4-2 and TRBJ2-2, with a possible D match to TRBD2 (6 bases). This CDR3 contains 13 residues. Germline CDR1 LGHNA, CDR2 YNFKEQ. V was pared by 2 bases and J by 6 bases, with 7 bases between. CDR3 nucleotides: TGTGCCAGCAGCCAAAAGCGGGCCGGGGAGCTGTTTTTT. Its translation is CASSQKRAGELFF.

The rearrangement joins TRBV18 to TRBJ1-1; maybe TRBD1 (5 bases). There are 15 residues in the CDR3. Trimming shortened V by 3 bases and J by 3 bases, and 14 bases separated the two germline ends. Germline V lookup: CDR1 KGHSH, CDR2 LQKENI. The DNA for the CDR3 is TGTGCCAGCTCACCGATTGAGGGGTTACACACTGAAGCTTTCTTT. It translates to CASSPIEGLHTEAFF.

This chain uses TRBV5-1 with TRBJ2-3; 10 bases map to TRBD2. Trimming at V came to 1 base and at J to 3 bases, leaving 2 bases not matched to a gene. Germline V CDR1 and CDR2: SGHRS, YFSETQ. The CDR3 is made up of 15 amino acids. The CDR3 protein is CASSLTSGETDTQYF. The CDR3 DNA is TGCGCCAGCAGCTTGACTAGCGGGGAAACAGATACGCAGTATTTT.

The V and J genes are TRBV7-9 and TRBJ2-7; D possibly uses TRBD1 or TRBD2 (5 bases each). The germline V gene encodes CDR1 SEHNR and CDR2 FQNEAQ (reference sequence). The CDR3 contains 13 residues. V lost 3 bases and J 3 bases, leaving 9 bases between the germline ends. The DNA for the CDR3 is TGTGCCAGCAGCTTTGGGGACGGCTACGAGCAGTACTTC. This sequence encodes CASSFGDGYEQYF.

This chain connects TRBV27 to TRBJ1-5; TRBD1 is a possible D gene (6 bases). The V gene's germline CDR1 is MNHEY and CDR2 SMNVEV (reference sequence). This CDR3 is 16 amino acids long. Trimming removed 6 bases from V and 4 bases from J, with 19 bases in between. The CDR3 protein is CASSALKTGANQPQHF. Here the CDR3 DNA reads TGTGCCAGCAGCGCTCTGAAGACAGGTGCGAATCAGCCCCAGCATTTT.

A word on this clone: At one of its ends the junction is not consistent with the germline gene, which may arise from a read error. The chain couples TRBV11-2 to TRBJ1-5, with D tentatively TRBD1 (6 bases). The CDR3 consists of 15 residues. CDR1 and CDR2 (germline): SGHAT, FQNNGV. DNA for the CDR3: TGTGCCAGCAGCCTAGAGAACAGGGCGGGTCAGCCCCAGCATTTT. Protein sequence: CASSLENRAGQPQHF.

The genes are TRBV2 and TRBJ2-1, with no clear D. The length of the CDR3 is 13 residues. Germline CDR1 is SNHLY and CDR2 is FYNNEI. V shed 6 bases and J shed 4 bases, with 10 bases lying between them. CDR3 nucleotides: TGTGCCAGCAGGCAAACTCTATACAATGAGCAGTTCTTC. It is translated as CASRQTLYNEQFF.

The CDR3 DNA reads TGTGCCAGCAGTTACTCGGGCATAGCTAACTATGGCTACACCTTC. Translating it yields CASSYSGIANYGYTF. V is TRBV6-5 and J is TRBJ1-2; unclear D gene. CDR3 length equals 15 residues. V gave up 0 bases and J gave up 0 bases, with 8 bases separating them. CDR1 is MNHEY, CDR2 SVGAGI, per germline.

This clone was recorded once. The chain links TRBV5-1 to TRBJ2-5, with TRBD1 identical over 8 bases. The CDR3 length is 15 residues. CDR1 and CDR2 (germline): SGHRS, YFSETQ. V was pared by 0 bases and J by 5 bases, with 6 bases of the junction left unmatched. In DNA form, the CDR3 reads TGCGCCAGCAGCTTGGCCGGGACAGGCGAGGAGACCCAGTACTTC. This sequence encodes CASSLAGTGEETQYF.

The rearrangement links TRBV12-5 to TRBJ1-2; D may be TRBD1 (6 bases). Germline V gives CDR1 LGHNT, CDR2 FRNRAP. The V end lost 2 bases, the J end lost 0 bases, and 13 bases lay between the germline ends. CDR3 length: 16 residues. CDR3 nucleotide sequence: TGTGCTAGTGGTTTGTGGACAGATTTAGCTAACTATGGCTACACCTTC. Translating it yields CASGLWTDLANYGYTF.

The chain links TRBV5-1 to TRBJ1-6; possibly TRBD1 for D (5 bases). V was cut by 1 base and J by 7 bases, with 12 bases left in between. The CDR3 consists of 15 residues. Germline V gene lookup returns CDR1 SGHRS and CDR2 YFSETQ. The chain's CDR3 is CASSLMAGINSPLHF. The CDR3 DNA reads TGCGCCAGCAGCTTGATGGCAGGGATAAATTCACCCCTCCACTTT.

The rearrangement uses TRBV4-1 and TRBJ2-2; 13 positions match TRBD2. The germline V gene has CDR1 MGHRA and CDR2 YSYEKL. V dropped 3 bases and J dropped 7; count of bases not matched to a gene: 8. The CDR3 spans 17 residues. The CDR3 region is CASSQATSGGAVGELFF. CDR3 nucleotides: TGCGCCAGCAGCCAGGCAACTAGCGGGGGGGCGGTCGGGGAGCTGTTTTTT.

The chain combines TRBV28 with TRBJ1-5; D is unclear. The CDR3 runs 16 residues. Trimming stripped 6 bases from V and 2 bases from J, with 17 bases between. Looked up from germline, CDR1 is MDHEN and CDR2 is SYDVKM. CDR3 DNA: TGTGCCAGCAGGGTGGCTGGAGGGTGGGGCAATCAGCCCCAGCATTTT. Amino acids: CASRVAGGWGNQPQHF.

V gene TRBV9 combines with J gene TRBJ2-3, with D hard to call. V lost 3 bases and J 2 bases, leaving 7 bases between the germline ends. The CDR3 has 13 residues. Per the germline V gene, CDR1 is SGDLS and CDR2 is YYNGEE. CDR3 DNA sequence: TGTGCCAGCAGCGGAATAAACACAGATACGCAGTATTTT. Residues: CASSGINTDTQYF.

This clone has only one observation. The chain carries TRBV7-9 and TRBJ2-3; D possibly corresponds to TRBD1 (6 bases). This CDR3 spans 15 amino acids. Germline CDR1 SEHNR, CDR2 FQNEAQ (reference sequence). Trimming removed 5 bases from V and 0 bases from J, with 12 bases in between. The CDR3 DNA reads TGTGCCAGCAGCCCAGACAGGTCTAGCACAGATACGCAGTATTTT. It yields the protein CASSPDRSSTDTQYF.

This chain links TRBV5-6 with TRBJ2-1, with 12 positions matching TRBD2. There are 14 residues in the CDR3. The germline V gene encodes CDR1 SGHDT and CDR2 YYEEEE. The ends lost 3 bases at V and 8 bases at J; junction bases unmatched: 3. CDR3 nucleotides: TGTGCCAGCAGCTCAGCTAGCGGGGGGGATGAGCAGTTCTTC. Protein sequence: CASSSASGGDEQFF.

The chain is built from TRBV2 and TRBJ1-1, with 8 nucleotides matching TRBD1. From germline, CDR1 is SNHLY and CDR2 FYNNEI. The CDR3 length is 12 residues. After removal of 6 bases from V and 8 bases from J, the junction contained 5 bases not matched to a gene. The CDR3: CASSDRGLEAFF. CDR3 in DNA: TGTGCCAGCAGCGACAGGGGACTCGAAGCTTTCTTT.

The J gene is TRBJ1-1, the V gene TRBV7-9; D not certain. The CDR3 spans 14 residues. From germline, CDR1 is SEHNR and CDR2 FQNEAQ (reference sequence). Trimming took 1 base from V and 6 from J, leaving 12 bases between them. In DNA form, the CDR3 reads TGTGCCAGCAGCTTAGGATTCGGAGTACCTGAAGCTTTCTTT. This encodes CASSLGFGVPEAFF.

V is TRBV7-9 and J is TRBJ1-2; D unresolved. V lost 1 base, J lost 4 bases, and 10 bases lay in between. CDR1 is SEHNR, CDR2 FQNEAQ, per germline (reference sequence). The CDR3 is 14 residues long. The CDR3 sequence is CASSLDAAFYGYTF. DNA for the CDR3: TGTGCCAGCAGCTTAGATGCGGCTTTCTATGGCTACACCTTC.

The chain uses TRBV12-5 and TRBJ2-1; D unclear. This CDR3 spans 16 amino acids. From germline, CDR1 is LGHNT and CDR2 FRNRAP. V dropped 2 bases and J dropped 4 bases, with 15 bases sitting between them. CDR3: CASGLTMGTAYNEQFF. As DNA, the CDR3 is TGTGCTAGTGGTTTGACGATGGGAACAGCTTACAATGAGCAGTTCTTC.

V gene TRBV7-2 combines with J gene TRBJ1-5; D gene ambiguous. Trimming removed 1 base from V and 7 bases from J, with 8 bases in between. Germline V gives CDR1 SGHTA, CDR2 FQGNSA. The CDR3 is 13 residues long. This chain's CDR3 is CASSLDGIQPQHF. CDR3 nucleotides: TGTGCCAGCAGCTTAGATGGCATCCAGCCCCAGCATTTT. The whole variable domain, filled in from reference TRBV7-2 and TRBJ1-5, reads GAGVSQSPSNKVTEKGKDVELRCDPISGHTALYWYRQSLGQGLEFLIYFQGNSAPDKSGLPSDRFSAERTGGSVSTLTIQRTQQEDSAVYLCASSLDGIQPQHFGDGTRLSIL.

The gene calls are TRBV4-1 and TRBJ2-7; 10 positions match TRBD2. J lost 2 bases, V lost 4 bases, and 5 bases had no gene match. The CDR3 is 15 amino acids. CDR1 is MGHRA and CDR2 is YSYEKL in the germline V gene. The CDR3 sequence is CASSLSGGAAYEQYF. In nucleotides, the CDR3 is TGCGCCAGCAGCCTCAGCGGGGGGGCAGCCTACGAGCAGTACTTC.

CDR3 region: CASSPSWEAQPQHF. CDR3 coding DNA: TGTGCCAGCAGTCCGTCGTGGGAGGCTCAGCCCCAGCATTTT. The chain has TRBV27 and TRBJ1-5; D is uncertain. Trimming stripped 5 bases from V and 6 bases from J, with 14 bases between. The germline CDR1 and CDR2 sequences are MNHEY and SMNVEV (reference sequence). The CDR3 loop spans 14 amino acids.

The CDR3 DNA sequence: TGTGCCAGCAGGCGGACAGGGAACACTGAAGCTTTCTTT. This translates into CASRRTGNTEAFF. The rearrangement joins TRBV28 to TRBJ1-1; 7 nucleotides agree with TRBD1. From germline, CDR1 is MDHEN and CDR2 SYDVKM. This CDR3 is 13 amino acids long. J was trimmed by 1 base and V by 6 bases; bases with no gene match: 2.

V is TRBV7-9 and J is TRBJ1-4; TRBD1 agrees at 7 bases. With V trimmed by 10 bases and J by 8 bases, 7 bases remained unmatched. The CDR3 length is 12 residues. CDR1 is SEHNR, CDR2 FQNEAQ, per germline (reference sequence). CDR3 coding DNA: TGTGCCACACAGGGGAGTAAGGAAAAACTGTTTTTT. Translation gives CATQGSKEKLFF.

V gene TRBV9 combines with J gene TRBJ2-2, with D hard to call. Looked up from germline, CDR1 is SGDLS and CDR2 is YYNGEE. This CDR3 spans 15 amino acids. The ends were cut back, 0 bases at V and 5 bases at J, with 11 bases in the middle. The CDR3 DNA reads TGTGCCAGCAGCGTAGGTGGCTCGGATACCGGGGAGCTGTTTTTT. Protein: CASSVGGSDTGELFF.

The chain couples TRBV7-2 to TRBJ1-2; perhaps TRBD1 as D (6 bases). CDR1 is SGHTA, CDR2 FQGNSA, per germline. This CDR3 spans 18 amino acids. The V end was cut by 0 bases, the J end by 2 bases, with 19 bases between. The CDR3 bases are TGTGCCAGCAGCTTAGCGGGTTGGGGGGCGGACTTCAACTATGGCTACACCTTC. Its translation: CASSLAGWGADFNYGYTF.

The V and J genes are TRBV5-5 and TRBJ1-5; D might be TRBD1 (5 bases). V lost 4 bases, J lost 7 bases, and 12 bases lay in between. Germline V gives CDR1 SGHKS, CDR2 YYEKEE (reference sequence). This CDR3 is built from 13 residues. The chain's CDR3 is CASSPGTKQPQHF. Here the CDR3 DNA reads TGTGCCAGCAGCCCCGGGACTAAACAGCCCCAGCATTTT.

CDR3 coding DNA: TGTGCCAGCAGCTGGGACAGCTCTCTCCAAGAGACCCAGTACTTC. Protein: CASSWDSSLQETQYF. The gene calls are TRBV7-7 and TRBJ2-5; TRBD1 aligns across 7 bases. Trimming at V came to 4 bases and at J to 1 base, leaving 6 bases not matched to a gene. CDR1 and CDR2 (germline): SSHAT, FNYEAQ (reference sequence). This CDR3 contains 15 residues. Drawing the rest from reference TRBV7-7 and TRBJ2-5, the complete variable domain is GAGVSQSPRYKVTKRGQDVTLRCDPISSHATLYWYQQALGQGPEFLTYFNYEAQPDKSGLPSDRFSAERPEGSISTLTIQRTEQRDSAMYRCASSWDSSLQETQYFGPGTRLLVL.

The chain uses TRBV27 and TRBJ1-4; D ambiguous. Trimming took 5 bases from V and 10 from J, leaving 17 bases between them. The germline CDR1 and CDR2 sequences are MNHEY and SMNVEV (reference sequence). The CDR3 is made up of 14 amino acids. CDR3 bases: TGTGCCAGCAGTCCGAACGGCATTCCTGGAAAACTGTTTTTT. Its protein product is CASSPNGIPGKLFF. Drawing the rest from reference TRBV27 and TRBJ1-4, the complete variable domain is EAQVTQNPRYLITVTGKKLTVTCSQNMNHEYMSWYRQDPGLGLRQIYYSMNVEVTDKGDVPEGYKVSRKEKRNFPLILESPSPNQTSLYFCASSPNGIPGKLFFGSGTQLSVL.